Given below is one T cell receptor (beta chain) in context. The entry originates in a study of metastatic and nonmetastatic thyroid tumors. Study at large: Both malignant and benign thyroid patients supplied peripheral blood and tumor or nodule tissue samples, across which the repertoires of these patients were then compared.

Among the patients, none had received any treatment before thyroid surgery. The CDR3 runs to 13 residues. Germline V gene sequence: CDR1 SGHRS, CDR2 YFSETQ. Trimming left V 5 bases short and J 5 bases short, with 10 bases between. TCRdb re-called clones via MiXCR from the PCR reads. This sample has about 33,000 clones, with roughly a sixth found just once. The sequenced sample was blood. The gene calls are TRBV5-1 and TRBJ2-2, with D uncertain. This TCR was sampled from a male donor with papillary thyroid cancer or a benign thyroid nodule (not recorded which). Some clones in this sample may be carry-over from other donors' samples. This CDR3 is CASRGTETGELFF. The CDR3 DNA reads as TGCGCCAGCAGGGGCACAGAGACCGGGGAGCTGTTTTTT. The full variable domain, with the rest looked up from reference TRBV5-1 and TRBJ2-2, is KAGVTQTPRYLIKTRGQQVTLSCSPISGHRSVSWYQQTPGQGLQFLFEYFSETQRNKGNFPGRFSGRQFSNSRSEMNVSTLELGDSALYLCASRGTETGELFFGEGSRLTVL.